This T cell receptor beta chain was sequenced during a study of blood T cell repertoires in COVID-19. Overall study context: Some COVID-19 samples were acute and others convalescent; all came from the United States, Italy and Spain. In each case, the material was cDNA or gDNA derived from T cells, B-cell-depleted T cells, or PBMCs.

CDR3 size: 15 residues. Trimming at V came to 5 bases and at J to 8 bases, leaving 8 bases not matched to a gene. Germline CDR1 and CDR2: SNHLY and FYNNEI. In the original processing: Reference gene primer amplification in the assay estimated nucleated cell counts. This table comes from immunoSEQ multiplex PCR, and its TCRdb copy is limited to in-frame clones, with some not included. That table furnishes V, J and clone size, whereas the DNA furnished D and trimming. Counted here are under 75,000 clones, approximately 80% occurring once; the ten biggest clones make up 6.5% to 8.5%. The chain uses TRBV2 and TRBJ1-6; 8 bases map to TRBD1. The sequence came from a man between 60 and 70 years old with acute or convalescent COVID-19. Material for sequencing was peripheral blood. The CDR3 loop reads CASSLPGQEDSPLHF. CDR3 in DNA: TGTGCCAGCAGTCTCCCGGGACAGGAGGATTCACCCCTCCACTTT.